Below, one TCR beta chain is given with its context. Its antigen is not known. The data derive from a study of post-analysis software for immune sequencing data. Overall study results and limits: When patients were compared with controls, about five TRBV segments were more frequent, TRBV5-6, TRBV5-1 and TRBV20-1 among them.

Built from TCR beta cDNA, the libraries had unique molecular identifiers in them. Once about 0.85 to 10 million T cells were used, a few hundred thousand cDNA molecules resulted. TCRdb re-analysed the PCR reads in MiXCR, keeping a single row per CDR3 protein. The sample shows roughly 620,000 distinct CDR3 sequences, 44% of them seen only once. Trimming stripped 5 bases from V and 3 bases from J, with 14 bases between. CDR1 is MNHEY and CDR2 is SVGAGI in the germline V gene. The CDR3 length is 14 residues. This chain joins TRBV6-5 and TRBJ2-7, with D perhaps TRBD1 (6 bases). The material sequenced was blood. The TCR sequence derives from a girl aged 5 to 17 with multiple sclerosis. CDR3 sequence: CASSPDRLRYEQYF. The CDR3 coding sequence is TGTGCCAGCAGTCCCGACAGGCTTCGCTACGAGCAGTACTTC.